The clone carrying this TCR beta chain was observed many times. The antigen is not known. This sample was taken from a study of T cells in Graves' hyperthyroidism and ophthalmopathy. General study results and limits: Ophthalmopathy was told apart from stable hyperthyroidism by a 13 V-J model.

Hyperthyroidism, newly diagnosed and lasting under 2 months, affected patients aged 18 to 65. CDR1 is DFQATT and CDR2 is SNEGSKA in the germline V gene (reference sequence). The CDR3 spans 11 residues. The ends were cut back, 5 bases at V and 6 bases at J, with 11 bases in the middle. The TCR beta CDR3 regions underwent amplification using RNA transcripts as the source. HTBI primers drove first-round RT-PCR of the TCR CDR3. Each CDR3 protein is one row after TCRdb ran MiXCR on the multiplex PCR reads. In the table there are about 550,000 distinct CDR3 sequences, around 20% of which are singletons. This receptor was identified in a man aged 18 to 30 with Graves' hyperthyroidism. V gene TRBV20-1 combines with J gene TRBJ2-7; the D gene could be TRBD1 or TRBD2 (7 bases each). The sample consisted of blood. The CDR3 DNA follows: TGCAGTGCTGACAGGGAGGGCGAGCAGTACTTC. It encodes CSADREGEQYF.